A selection of T cell receptor beta chains follows, all from one sample in a study of blood T cell repertoires in COVID-19. TCRdb's table, derived via immunoSEQ multiplex PCR, lists solely in-frame clones and lacks some. The table has around 100,000 clones, 69% seen once; the top ten hold roughly 6%. Material: peripheral blood. The receptors come from a man older than 75 with acute or convalescent COVID-19. Each CDR3 is given with its conserved first and last residue. A D gene is named only where the DNA matches it firmly. Clone size, where shown, is once, few, many, or a class for clones that have expanded.

v_gene	d_gene	j_gene	abundance	CDR3nt	CDR3aa
TRBV2	TRBD1	TRBJ1-2	.	TGTGCCAGCAGATTTCTGGACAGGGGAGGTGGCTACACCTTC	CASRFLDRGGGYTF
TRBV6-6	TRBD1	TRBJ2-7	.	TGTGCCAGCAGTAAAGGGACAGCCTCCTACGAGCAGTACTTC	CASSKGTASYEQYF
TRBV24-1	.	TRBJ2-5	.	TGTGCCACCAGTGATTCAGGAGGGACGGAGACCCAGTACTTC	CATSDSGGTETQYF
TRBV11-3	TRBD2	TRBJ2-1	.	TGTGCCAGCAGCCCCGGGACTAGCGGGATGGATGAGCAGTTCTTC	CASSPGTSGMDEQFF
TRBV19	TRBD1	TRBJ2-2	.	TGTGCCAGTAGTATCCGGACAGGAACGAACACCGGGGAGCTGTTTTTT	CASSIRTGTNTGELFF
TRBV18	.	TRBJ1-1	.	TGTGCCAGCTCACCACGACAGGAAGCCGGGCCTGAAGCTTTCTTT	CASSPRQEAGPEAFF
TRBV10-3	.	TRBJ2-7	few	TGTGCCATCAGCCCCGGCTACGAGCAGTACTTC	CAISPGYEQYF
TRBV28	TRBD1	TRBJ1-2	.	TGTGCCAGCAGACTAACCCAGGGGGTGGGCTATGGCTACACCTTC	CASRLTQGVGYGYTF
TRBV5-4	.	TRBJ2-1	.	TGTGCCAGCAGCTTTGACAGCAATGAGCAGTTCTTC	CASSFDSNEQFF
TRBV5-6	.	TRBJ2-5	.	TGTGCCAGCAGCCTAACGCAGACAGGGAGGGAGACCCAGTACTTC	CASSLTQTGRETQYF
TRBV19	TRBD1	TRBJ1-6	once	TGTGCCAGTAGTACCATAACCGGACAGGAGAATTCACCCCTCCACTTT	CASSTITGQENSPLHF
TRBV6-5	.	TRBJ1-6	many	TGTGCCAGCAGTTACTCGGTGGCAGGGGTAACACCCCTCCACTTT	CASSYSVAGVTPLHF
TRBV3-1/TRBV3-2	.	TRBJ2-1	.	TGTGCCAGCAGCCATGAATACAGGGACAATGAGCAGTTCTTC	CASSHEYRDNEQFF
TRBV19	.	TRBJ2-4	few	TGTGCCAGTAGTCTTCCGGGACTGGGTGGCATTCAGTACTTC	CASSLPGLGGIQYF
TRBV29-1	.	TRBJ2-1	.	TGCAGCGTTGAGCGAGCGGTCTCCTACAATGAGCAGTTCTTC	CSVERAVSYNEQFF
TRBV11-3	TRBD2	TRBJ2-2	.	TGTGCCAGCAGCCCCAAAGCGGGAGAGAACACCGGGGAGCTGTTTTTT	CASSPKAGENTGELFF
TRBV27	.	TRBJ2-3	few	TGTGCCAGCAGGGGCAGACCTAGCACAGATACGCAGTATTTT	CASRGRPSTDTQYF
TRBV11-2	.	TRBJ2-1	few	TGTGCCAGCAGCTCCGGGGCGGGGATCGCCTACAATGAGCAGTTCTTC	CASSSGAGIAYNEQFF
TRBV5-4	.	TRBJ2-5	once	TGTGCCAGCAGCTTGGGATCGCGGCAAGAGACCCAGTACTTC	CASSLGSRQETQYF
TRBV28	TRBD2	TRBJ2-5	.	TGTGCCAGCACGGGACTAGCGGAACTCCAAGAGACCCAGTACTTC	CASTGLAELQETQYF
TRBV24-1	.	TRBJ1-2	.	TGTGCCACCAGTGATTCGGGGGTGACTCGTGGCTACACCTTC	CATSDSGVTRGYTF
TRBV6-5	TRBD1	TRBJ2-5	.	TGTGCCAGCCAGGACAGGCCCCAAGAGACCCAGTACTTC	CASQDRPQETQYF
TRBV9	.	TRBJ1-6	few	TGTGCCAGCAGCGTAGCCCCCACAGCAAACAATTCACCCCTCCACTTT	CASSVAPTANNSPLHF
TRBV19	.	TRBJ1-1	.	TGTGCCAGTAGTATGCGGGGGAACACTGAAGCTTTCTTT	CASSMRGNTEAFF
TRBV11-1	TRBD1	TRBJ1-1	.	TGTGCCAGCAAGAGGACAGGGACGGTCACTGAAGCTTTCTTT	CASKRTGTVTEAFF
TRBV28	.	TRBJ1-2	.	TGTGCCAGCAGTTTGTCGGGGGGGTATGGCTACACCTTC	CASSLSGGYGYTF
TRBV18	TRBD1	TRBJ1-1	once	TGTGCCAGCTCACCACGAGGGACAGTCACTGAAGCTTTCTTT	CASSPRGTVTEAFF
TRBV28	.	TRBJ1-2	.	TGTGCCAGCAATCTTGGTTCGGGCTATGGCTACACCTTC	CASNLGSGYGYTF